Presented here are 25 T cell receptor beta chains from one specimen sequenced in a study of cytomegalovirus exposure and HLA in healthy donors. The PCR contained 60 Vbeta and 13 Jbeta primers. Libraries were prepared by immunoSEQ multiplex PCR; TCRdb keeps only in-frame clonotypes and omits some of them. The sample carries under 200,000 clones, more than 65% recorded once. The sequencing input was PBMCs. These receptor sequences come from a man in his thirties or forties in good health and CMV-seronegative.

The chain employs TRBV30 and TRBJ1-4, with 7 nucleotides matching TRBD1. The CDR3 is made up of 16 amino acids. Per germline, CDR1 GTSNPN and CDR2 SVGIG (reference sequence). V lost 1 base and J lost 0; bases outside the gene matches: 5. The CDR3 spells CAWSGGQLATNEKLFF. CDR3 DNA sequence: TGTGCCTGGAGTGGGGGACAGCTTGCAACTAATGAAAAACTGTTTTTT.

This chain joins TRBV4-2 and TRBJ2-2; no clear D gene. Germline V gene sequence: CDR1 LGHNA, CDR2 YNFKEQ. The CDR3 extends over 13 amino acids. V lost 5 bases and J lost 4, with 8 bases in between. CDR3 region: CASSESSTGELFF. Here the CDR3 DNA reads TGTGCCAGCAGCGAATCTAGCACCGGGGAGCTGTTTTTT.

The genes are TRBV7-2 and TRBJ2-7; TRBD2 might be the D (6 bases). CDR1 is SGHTA, CDR2 FQGNSA, per germline. Deletions cut 5 bases from V and 9 bases from J, with 23 bases between. CDR3 length equals 15 residues. This chain's CDR3 is CASSKPPGLNDGQYF. In nucleotides, the CDR3 is TGTGCCAGCAGCAAACCCCCGGGACTGAACGATGGGCAGTACTTC. Full variable domain (rest looked up from reference TRBV7-2 and TRBJ2-7): GAGVSQSPSNKVTEKGKDVELRCDPISGHTALYWYRQSLGQGLEFLIYFQGNSAPDKSGLPSDRFSAERTGGSVSTLTIQRTQQEDSAVYLCASSKPPGLNDGQYFGPGTRLTVT.

The rearrangement uses TRBV6-4 and TRBJ1-6; 7 bases line up with TRBD1. With 6 bases clipped from V and 1 base from J, the junction kept 3 bases outside the gene matches. Germline-derived CDR1 and CDR2 are MRHNA and SNTAGT. This CDR3 contains 15 residues. The DNA for the CDR3 is TGTGCCAGCAGCCAGGGGGTTTCCTATAATTCACCCCTCCACTTT. It yields the protein CASSQGVSYNSPLHF.

About this clone: Other nucleotide sequences from this sample produce the same CDR3. The chain carries TRBV29-1 and TRBJ2-7, with 7 bases identical to TRBD1. The germline gives CDR1 SQVTM, CDR2 ANQGSEA. J was trimmed by 3 bases and V by 1 base; bases with no gene match: 0. The CDR3 length is 12 residues. This chain's CDR3 is CSVEGQGYEQYF. The CDR3 coding sequence is TGCAGCGTTGAAGGACAGGGCTACGAGCAGTACTTC.

DNA for the CDR3: TGTGCCAGCAGCTCGGACAGGACGGAGATCTATGGCTACACCTTC. Residues: CASSSDRTEIYGYTF. The chain uses TRBV7-9 and TRBJ1-2, with 7 bases lining up with TRBD1. This CDR3 is 15 amino acids long. V was pared by 4 bases and J by 4 bases, with 9 bases of the junction left unmatched. CDR1 SEHNR and CDR2 FQNEAQ come from the germline V gene (reference sequence).

The chain links TRBV7-2 to TRBJ2-1; D is possibly TRBD2 (6 bases). The CDR3 spans 16 residues. Per the germline V gene, CDR1 is SGHTA and CDR2 is FQGNSA. V dropped 1 base and J dropped 2 bases, with 12 bases sitting between them. CDR3: CASSLEAGGPYNEQFF. The CDR3 region has the DNA TGTGCCAGCAGCTTAGAAGCGGGCGGACCCTACAATGAGCAGTTCTTC.

The chain is built from TRBV27 and TRBJ2-1; 8 bases align to TRBD2. The CDR3 has 16 residues. Germline assignment: CDR1 MNHEY and CDR2 SMNVEV (reference sequence). Trimming removed 3 bases from V and 5 bases from J; junction bases left unmatched: 9. In DNA, the CDR3 is TGTGCCAGCAGTTTCGTCCCGGGACTAGTGAACAATGAGCAGTTCTTC. Its protein is CASSFVPGLVNNEQFF.

The V gene is TRBV5-1, the J gene TRBJ2-7; possible D gene TRBD1, 6 bases. CDR1 is SGHRS and CDR2 is YFSETQ in the germline V gene. Trimming pared 4 bases from V and 2 bases from J, leaving 13 bases between. The CDR3 runs to 14 residues. The CDR3 region is CASSPGAPAYEQYF. CDR3 sequence (DNA): TGCGCCAGCAGCCCAGGGGCTCCCGCCTACGAGCAGTACTTC.

This rearrangement joins TRBV7-9 to TRBJ2-7; possible D gene TRBD2, 6 bases. Germline assignment: CDR1 SEHNR and CDR2 FQNEAQ (reference sequence). CDR3 length: 14 amino acids. Trimming left V 4 bases short and J 1 base short, with 11 bases between. For the CDR3, the DNA is TGTGCCAGCAGCTGGGGGGACCGTTCCTACGAGCAGTACTTC. Translating it yields CASSWGDRSYEQYF.

The chain has TRBV19 and TRBJ2-3; 14 nucleotides match TRBD2. CDR3 length: 17 residues. Germline-derived CDR1 and CDR2 are LNHDA and SQIVND (reference sequence). The V segment lost 0 bases and the J segment 5 bases; nucleotides outside the gene matches: 4. The CDR3 nucleotides are TGTGCCAGTAGTATAGAGACTAGCGGGAGGGGGGGAGATACGCAGTATTTT. Translating it yields CASSIETSGRGGDTQYF. The full variable domain, with the rest looked up from reference TRBV19 and TRBJ2-3, is DGGITQSPKYLFRKEGQNVTLSCEQNLNHDAMYWYRQDPGQGLRLIYYSQIVNDFQKGDIAEGYSVSREKKESFPLTVTSAQKNPTAFYLCASSIETSGRGGDTQYFGPGTRLTVL.

This rearrangement joins TRBV18 to TRBJ1-3; D uncertain. CDR1 and CDR2 (germline): KGHSH, LQKENI. V was shortened by 6 bases and J by 0 bases, with 6 bases between the two germline ends. The CDR3 totals 13 residues. Here the CDR3 reads CASSAGSGNTIYF. The CDR3 bases are TGTGCCAGCTCCGCCGGCTCTGGAAACACCATATATTTT.

This chain links TRBV10-3 with TRBJ2-2; maybe TRBD1 (6 bases). Trimming pared 2 bases from V and 5 bases from J, leaving 15 bases between. This CDR3 spans 16 amino acids. CDR1 and CDR2 from the germline V gene are ENHRY and SYGVKD. The CDR3 bases are TGTGCCATCAGTGAGCGACAGGCCGTGGGGACCGGGGAGCTGTTTTTT. Its translation: CAISERQAVGTGELFF.

This clone has more than one count but fewer than ten. The chain links TRBV2 to TRBJ2-1; D gene unclear. In germline, CDR1 is SNHLY, CDR2 FYNNEI. The CDR3 has 12 amino acids. V shed 6 bases and J shed 6 bases, with 9 bases lying between them. The CDR3 protein is CASRPDSNEQFF. The CDR3 DNA reads as TGTGCCAGCAGACCAGACTCCAATGAGCAGTTCTTC.

This clone was found once. The chain has TRBV7-8 and TRBJ2-1; 15 bases line up with TRBD2. The CDR3 sequence is 16 residues long. V lost 4 bases, J lost 4 bases, and 2 bases stayed unmatched. Germline CDR1 and CDR2: SGHVS and FQNEAQ. In DNA, the CDR3 is TGTGCCAGCAGCTGGACTAGCGGGGGGGCTTACAATGAGCAGTTCTTC. Translating gives CASSWTSGGAYNEQFF.

The chain combines TRBV5-1 with TRBJ2-1, with 8 bases identical to TRBD2. CDR3 length equals 14 residues. Trimming removed 3 bases from V and 6 bases from J; junction bases left unmatched: 5. In germline, CDR1 is SGHRS, CDR2 YFSETQ. In nucleotides, the CDR3 is TGCGCCAGCAGCTCATACGGGGGGGTCAATGAGCAGTTCTTC. Translated: CASSSYGGVNEQFF.

This rearrangement joins TRBV9 to TRBJ2-2; no firm D call. This CDR3 is built from 15 residues. The germline CDR1 and CDR2 sequences are SGDLS and YYNGEE. Trimming stripped 0 bases from V and 3 bases from J, with 9 bases between. The CDR3 DNA is TGTGCCAGCAGCGTAGCGACAACTTACACCGGGGAGCTGTTTTTT. This gives the protein CASSVATTYTGELFF. Full variable domain (rest looked up from reference TRBV9 and TRBJ2-2): DSGVTQTPKHLITATGQRVTLRCSPRSGDLSVYWYQQSLDQGLQFLIQYYNGEERAKGNILERFSAQQFPDLHSELNLSSLELGDSALYFCASSVATTYTGELFFGEGSRLTVL.

V is TRBV10-3 and J is TRBJ1-2; 7 nucleotides match TRBD1. The germline V gene has CDR1 ENHRY and CDR2 SYGVKD. V lost 10 bases to trimming and J lost 0 bases; unmatched junction nucleotides: 8. This CDR3 has 14 amino acids. This CDR3 reads CANSGTDTNYGYTF. DNA of the CDR3: TGTGCCAACAGCGGGACAGACACTAACTATGGCTACACCTTC.

This sequence joins TRBV7-8 and TRBJ2-7, with a possible D match to TRBD2 (6 bases). This CDR3 region has 15 residues. The germline V gene has CDR1 SGHVS and CDR2 FQNEAQ. V was cut by 5 bases and J by 6 bases, with 20 bases left in between. CDR3 DNA: TGTGCCAGCAGCCCTCGCCATAACGGGAGAACCGAGCAGTACTTC. Translating gives CASSPRHNGRTEQYF.

V is TRBV6-5 and J is TRBJ1-6; D remains ambiguous. This CDR3 spans 15 amino acids. V lost 4 bases to trimming and J lost 5 bases, with 12 bases between them. The germline gives CDR1 MNHEY, CDR2 SVGAGI. For the CDR3, the DNA is TGTGCCAGCAGTTTATCACCGAGTAATAATTCACCCCTCCACTTT. It specifies CASSLSPSNNSPLHF.

This clone was picked up a small number of times. The J gene is TRBJ1-3, the V gene TRBV5-6, with D perhaps matching TRBD1 (6 bases). Trimming removed 2 bases from V and 4 bases from J, with 10 bases in between. CDR1 and CDR2 (germline): SGHDT, YYEEEE. The CDR3 runs 14 residues. The CDR3 sequence: CASSFEGEGNTIYF. CDR3 nucleotide sequence: TGTGCCAGCAGCTTCGAGGGGGAAGGAAACACCATATATTTT. The variable domain in full, completed from reference TRBV5-6 and TRBJ1-3, reads DAGVTQSPTHLIKTRGQQVTLRCSPKSGHDTVSWYQQALGQGPQFIFQYYEEEERQRGNFPDRFSGHQFPNYSSELNVNALLLGDSALYLCASSFEGEGNTIYFGEGSWLTVV.

The chain is built from TRBV5-1 and TRBJ2-7; 12 positions agree with TRBD2. This CDR3 region has 15 residues. CDR1 is SGHRS, CDR2 YFSETQ, per germline. The ends lost 3 bases at V and 4 bases at J; junction bases unmatched: 5. For the CDR3, the DNA is TGCGCCAGCAGCTCGACTAGCGGGAGAACGTACGAGCAGTACTTC. Its protein is CASSSTSGRTYEQYF.

This rearrangement joins TRBV4-3 to TRBJ2-6; no clear D gene. CDR1 is LGHNA and CDR2 is YSLEER in the germline V gene. This CDR3 has 19 residues. Trimming left V 0 bases short and J 0 bases short, with 15 bases between. This chain's CDR3 is CASSQDQREAASGANVLTF. CDR3 coding DNA: TGCGCCAGCAGCCAAGATCAAAGAGAGGCGGCCTCTGGGGCCAACGTCCTGACTTTC.

The chain recombines TRBV9 with TRBJ2-1; TRBD2 agrees at 12 bases. Germline lookup yields CDR1 SGDLS and CDR2 YYNGEE. The CDR3 runs 19 residues. The ends lost 4 bases at V and 0 bases at J; junction bases unmatched: 11. The CDR3 loop is CASSLRTSGEDRSYNEQFF. CDR3 coding DNA: TGTGCCAGCAGCCTTAGGACTAGCGGGGAGGATCGCTCCTACAATGAGCAGTTCTTC.

This sequence joins TRBV10-3 and TRBJ1-4, with 7 bases matching TRBD1. There are 13 residues in the CDR3. The germline CDR1 and CDR2 sequences are ENHRY and SYGVKD. Germline trimming cut 4 bases from V and 7 bases from J; bases unmatched to any gene: 3. The CDR3 is CAISGTGVEKLFF. The CDR3 bases are TGTGCCATCAGTGGAACAGGGGTTGAAAAACTGTTTTTT.